This paragraph covers one T cell receptor (beta chain) sequence. Its antigen is still unknown. The record has no base qualities; no much larger clone is one base away. Receptors were amplified or captured by 5' RACE. The instrument given in TCRdb is Illumina HiSeq 2500. A second PCR of 7 to 11 cycles was performed with a sample-barcoded 5' primer and a J-beta primer mix. A unique molecular identifier was introduced onto each TCR beta cDNA molecule by a template-switch 5' adaptor carrying 12 random nucleotides. At least 3 million CDR3-containing paired-end reads were obtained from each sample. First-strand cDNA synthesis was performed from all RNA using the Mint cDNA synthesis kit, with priming by a TRBC-specific oligonucleotide. All cDNA was treated with uracil-DNA glycosylase and then went through a first 18-cycle PCR with the universal primers M1SS and BC2_uni_R. From the authors' description of their analysis: For normalization, 1 million high-quality reads, each with a distinct molecular identifier, were randomly selected from each sample. Reads sharing molecular identifiers were discarded rather than binned into consensus sequences. MiTCR, set to a Q25 quality threshold and the strictest error-elimination algorithm, was used for CDR3 identification, clonotype clustering and error correction. Lower-bound total TCR beta diversity was estimated with a nonparametric unseen species model using Euler transformation. TCRdb's own reprocessing of the public reads used fastp at Q25 and MiXCR and kept productive beta chains. Here each entry gathers all rows of one CDR3 protein and keeps the most common genes and DNA. The authors' filters were not applied to this entry. The sample profile shows 1.5 million to 2 million distinct CDR3 sequences; around 35% of them were found once. Approximately 11% of the sample belongs to the ten largest clones.

The sample originates from a study of blood T cells in healthy people across ages (dated by TCRdb to the mid-2010s). At the level of the whole study: In model experiments, template switching captured roughly one uniquely barcoded TCR beta cDNA molecule for every two T cells. For two donors (one aged 18 to 30 and one aged 80 or older), the study analyzed two additional independent replicas of 1 million unique cDNA reads from the same blood draw. To avoid experimental bias, donors of different ages were spread randomly across the sequencing lanes. Four age groups were formed from the donors: young (average about 16 years), middle-aged (around 37), aged (roughly 58) and long-lived (more than 75). The study measured age-related changes in TCR beta repertoire diversity using deep sequencing normalized with unique cDNA molecular identifiers.

Broad study findings and their caveats: Estimates of total diversity based on one million sequenced T cells were considered lower bounds and underestimates. The long-lived group showed more naive CD4+ T cells, fewer expanded clones and increased TCR diversity than the aged group, suggesting age selection. As age increased, observed TCR beta diversity per million T cells dropped in a roughly linear way, and a significant reduction was already evident by age around 41. Because the CMV infection status of the donors was unknown, age-related changes in expanded clonotypes may potentially have been confounded. A strong correlation was found between observed TCR beta diversity and the percentage of naive T cells measured by flow cytometry. Conclusive comparison of naive and antigen-experienced compartments was prevented by the profiling of bulk unsorted PBMCs.

The junction shows trimming of 5 bases on V and 3 bases on J, plus 13 bases between the germline ends. Taken from cysteine to phenylalanine, the CDR3 has 14 residues. The CDR3 DNA has 42 bases and is translated from base 1. CDR1 and CDR2 are drawn from the germline V gene (reference sequence): DFQATT, SNEGSKA. Donors were about 36 systemically healthy Caucasian individuals from Russia aged about 6 to 100 years. Each donor gave approximately 9.3 milliliters of peripheral blood, collected into EDTA-treated Vacutainer tubes. Ficoll-Paque density-gradient centrifugation was used to isolate PBMCs, with at least 6.5 million per sample. Total RNA was extracted from PBMCs with Trizol reagent, with at least 5 micrograms obtained per sample. Naive CD45RAhigh/CD27high T cell percentages were measured by flow cytometry on a PBMC aliquot from every donor.

Sequenced input: blood. The sequence is built from TRBV20-1 and TRBJ1-4; perhaps TRBD1 is the D gene, with 5 bases matching. The clonotype comes from a woman aged 25 to 39 in good health. The CDR3 region reads CSAGRQRPNEKLFF. Here is the DNA: TGCAGTGCTGGCCGACAGCGCCCTAATGAAAAACTGTTTTTT.